This TCR beta chain stems from a study of blood T cell repertoires in COVID-19. Study-level background: COVID-19 samples from acute and convalescent phases originated in the United States, Italy and Spain. From T cells, B-cell-depleted T cells, or PBMCs came the material, which was cDNA or gDNA.

Original processing methods: Nucleated cell number was recorded as an estimate derived from reference gene primer amplification. Assay: immunoSEQ multiplex PCR; the TCRdb copy retains only in-frame clones and omits some. V and J calls plus clone size are reproduced from that table; the DNA served to infer D and trimming. Of roughly 120,000 clones detected, under 80% appear once; the ten largest clones hold 2.3%. V lost 4 bases and J lost 3; bases outside the gene matches: 5. The CDR3 is 14 residues long. Per germline, CDR1 SGHRS and CDR2 YFSETQ. J is TRBJ2-7 and V is TRBV5-1; 9 bases agree with TRBD1. This sequence was found in an older man with acute or convalescent COVID-19. The specimen sequenced was peripheral blood. Here the CDR3 DNA reads TGCGCCAGCAGCGTAACAGGGGGCAACTACGAGCAGTACTTC. Translated, it gives CASSVTGGNYEQYF. Based on the CDR3 plus reference TRBV5-1 and TRBJ2-7, the full variable domain is KAGVTQTPRYLIKTRGQQVTLSCSPISGHRSVSWYQQTPGQGLQFLFEYFSETQRNKGNFPGRFSGRQFSNSRSEMNVSTLELGDSALYLCASSVTGGNYEQYFGPGTRLTVT.